This TCR beta chain appears in the sequencing data of a study of blood T cell repertoires in COVID-19. The CDR3 loop spans 18 amino acids. V lost 2 bases and J 2 bases, leaving 19 bases between the germline ends. Germline V gene data show CDR1 as MNHEY and CDR2 as SVGEGT. The table came from immunoSEQ multiplex PCR; TCRdb's copy has only in-frame clones and leaves some out. Seen here are some 490,000 clones, about 85% observed once, and the top ten hold around 7.9%. This clonotype was obtained from a woman aged 55-75 years who had recovered from COVID-19. The chain employs TRBV6-2 or TRBV6-3 and TRBJ2-1, with TRBD2 as a possible D gene (7 bases). Sample: PBMCs or T cells enriched from blood (not recorded which). The CDR3 is CASSYGLLTGGPYNEQFF. The CDR3 bases are TGTGCCAGCAGTTACGGGCTCCTCACGGGGGGCCCCTACAATGAGCAGTTCTTC.